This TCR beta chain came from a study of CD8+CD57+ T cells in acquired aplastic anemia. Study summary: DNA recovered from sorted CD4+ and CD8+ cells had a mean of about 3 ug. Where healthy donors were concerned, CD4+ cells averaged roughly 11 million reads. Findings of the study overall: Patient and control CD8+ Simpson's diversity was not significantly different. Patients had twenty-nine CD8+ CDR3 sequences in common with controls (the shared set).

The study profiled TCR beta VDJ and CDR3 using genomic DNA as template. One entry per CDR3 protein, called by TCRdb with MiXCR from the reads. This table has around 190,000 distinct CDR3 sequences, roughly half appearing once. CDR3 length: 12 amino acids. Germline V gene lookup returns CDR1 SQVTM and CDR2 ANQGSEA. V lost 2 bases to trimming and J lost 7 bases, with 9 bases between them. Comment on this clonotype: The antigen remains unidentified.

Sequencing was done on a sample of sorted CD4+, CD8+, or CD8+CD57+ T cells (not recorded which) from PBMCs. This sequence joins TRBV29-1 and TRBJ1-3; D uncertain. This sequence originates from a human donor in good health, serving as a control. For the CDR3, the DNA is TGCAGCGTTGAAACCAACGGGAACACCATATATTTT. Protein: CSVETNGNTIYF. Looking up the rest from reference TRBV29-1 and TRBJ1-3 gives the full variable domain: SAVISQKPSRDICQRGTSLTIQCQVDSQVTMMFWYRQQPGQSLTLIATANQGSEATYESGFVIDKFPISRPNLTFSTLTVSNMSPEDSSIYLCSVETNGNTIYFGEGSWLTVV.